This T cell receptor (beta chain) originates from a study of shared clonotypes between healthy human individuals. Germline CDR1 SGHVS, CDR2 FNYEAQ. The V and J ends lost 6 bases and 6 bases, in that order; junction bases with no gene match: 9. The CDR3 length is 15 residues. Positive CCR7 selection of CD45RO-negative cells yielded the naive CD8 cells, and terminally differentiated effector memory CD45RA+ cells were excluded. Within Nashville, Tennessee resided all donors, each a Caucasian adult. It was across several immunoSEQ plates that each subset's genomic DNA was evenly split. Original handling: Because ImmunoSEQ provided only junction sequences with no quality scores, the filtering differed. This table comes from immunoSEQ multiplex PCR, and its TCRdb copy is limited to in-frame clones, with some not included. V and J calls and clone size are as listed in that table; D and trimming were resolved from the DNA. The repertoire holds 800,000 to 950,000 clones, with approximately 96% as singletons.

The specimen was naive CD8+ T cells sorted from blood. The source is a man between 25 and 39 years old in good health. The J gene is TRBJ2-2, the V gene TRBV7-6; 8 nucleotides match TRBD1. CDR3 sequence reads: CASRLPGTGAGELFF. The CDR3 bases are TGTGCCAGCAGACTGCCCGGGACAGGTGCCGGGGAGCTGTTTTTT.